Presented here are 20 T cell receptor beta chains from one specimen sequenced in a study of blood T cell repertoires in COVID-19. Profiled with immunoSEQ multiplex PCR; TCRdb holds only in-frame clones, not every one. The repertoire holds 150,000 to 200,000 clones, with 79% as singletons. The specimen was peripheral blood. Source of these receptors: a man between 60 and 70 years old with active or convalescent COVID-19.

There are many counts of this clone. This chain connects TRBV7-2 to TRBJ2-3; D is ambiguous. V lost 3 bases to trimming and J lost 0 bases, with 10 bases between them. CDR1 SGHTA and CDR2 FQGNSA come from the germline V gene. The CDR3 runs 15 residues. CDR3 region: CASSFQRSSTDTQYF. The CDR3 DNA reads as TGTGCCAGCAGCTTCCAGCGCTCTAGCACAGATACGCAGTATTTT.

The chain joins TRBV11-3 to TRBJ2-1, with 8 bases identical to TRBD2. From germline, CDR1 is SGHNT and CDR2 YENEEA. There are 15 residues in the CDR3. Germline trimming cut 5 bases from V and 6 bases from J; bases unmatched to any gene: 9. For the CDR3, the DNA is TGTGCCAGCAGCCTCTCGGGACTAGTCGGCAATGAGCAGTTCTTC. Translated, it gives CASSLSGLVGNEQFF.

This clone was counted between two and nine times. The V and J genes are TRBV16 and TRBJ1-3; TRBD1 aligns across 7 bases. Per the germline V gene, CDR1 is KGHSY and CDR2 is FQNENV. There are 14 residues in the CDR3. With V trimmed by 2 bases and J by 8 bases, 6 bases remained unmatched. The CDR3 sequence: CASSQGTGVYTIYF. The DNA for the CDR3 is TGTGCCAGCAGCCAAGGAACAGGGGTCTACACCATATATTTT.

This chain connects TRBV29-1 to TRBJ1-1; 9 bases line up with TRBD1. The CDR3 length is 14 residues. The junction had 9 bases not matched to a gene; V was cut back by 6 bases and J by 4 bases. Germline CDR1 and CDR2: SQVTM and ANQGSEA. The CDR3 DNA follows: TGCAGCGTGGGAGGGACAGGGAGATCCACTGAAGCTTTCTTT. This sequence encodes CSVGGTGRSTEAFF.

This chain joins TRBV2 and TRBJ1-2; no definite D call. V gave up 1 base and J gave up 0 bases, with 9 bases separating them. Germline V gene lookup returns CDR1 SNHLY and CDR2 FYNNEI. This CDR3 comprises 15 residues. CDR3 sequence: CASSEEWAANYGYTF. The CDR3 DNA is TGTGCCAGCAGTGAAGAATGGGCTGCTAACTATGGCTACACCTTC.

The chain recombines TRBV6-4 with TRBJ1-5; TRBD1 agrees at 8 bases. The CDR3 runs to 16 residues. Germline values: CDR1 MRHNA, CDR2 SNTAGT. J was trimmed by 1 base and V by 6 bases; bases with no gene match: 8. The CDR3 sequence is CASSGQGIQSNQPQHF. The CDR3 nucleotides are TGTGCCAGCAGCGGACAGGGTATTCAAAGCAATCAGCCCCAGCATTTT.

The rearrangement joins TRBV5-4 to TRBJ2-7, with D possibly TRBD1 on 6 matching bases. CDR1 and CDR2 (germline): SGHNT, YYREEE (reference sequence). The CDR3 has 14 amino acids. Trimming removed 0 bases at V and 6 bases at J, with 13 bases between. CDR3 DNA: TGTGCCAGCAGCTTGGCTAATGACAGGCTCGAGCAGTACTTC. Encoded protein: CASSLANDRLEQYF.

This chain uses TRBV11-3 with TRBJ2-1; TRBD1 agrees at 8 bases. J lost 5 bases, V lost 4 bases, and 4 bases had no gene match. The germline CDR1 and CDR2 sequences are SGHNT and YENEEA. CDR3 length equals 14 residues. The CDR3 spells CASSWTGQNNEQFF. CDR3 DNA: TGTGCCAGCAGCTGGACAGGGCAAAACAATGAGCAGTTCTTC.

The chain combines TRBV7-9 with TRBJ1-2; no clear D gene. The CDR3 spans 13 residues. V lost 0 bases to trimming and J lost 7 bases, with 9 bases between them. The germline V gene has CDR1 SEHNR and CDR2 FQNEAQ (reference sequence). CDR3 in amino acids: CASSLAGLGGYTF. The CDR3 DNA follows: TGTGCCAGCAGCTTAGCTGGGCTCGGTGGCTACACCTTC.

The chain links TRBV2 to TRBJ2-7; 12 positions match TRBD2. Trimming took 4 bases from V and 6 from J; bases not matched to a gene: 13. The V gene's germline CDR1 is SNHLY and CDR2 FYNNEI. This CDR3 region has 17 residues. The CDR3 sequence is CASSGPSSGRARSEQYF. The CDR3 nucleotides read TGTGCCAGCAGTGGACCCTCTAGCGGGAGGGCCAGAAGCGAGCAGTACTTC.

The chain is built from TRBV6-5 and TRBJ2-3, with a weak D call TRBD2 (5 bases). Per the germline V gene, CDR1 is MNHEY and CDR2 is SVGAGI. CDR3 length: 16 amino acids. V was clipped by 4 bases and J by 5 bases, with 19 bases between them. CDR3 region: CASSSFAGRLGDTQYF. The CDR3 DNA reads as TGTGCCAGCAGTTCGTTCGCGGGCCGCCTGGGAGATACGCAGTATTTT.

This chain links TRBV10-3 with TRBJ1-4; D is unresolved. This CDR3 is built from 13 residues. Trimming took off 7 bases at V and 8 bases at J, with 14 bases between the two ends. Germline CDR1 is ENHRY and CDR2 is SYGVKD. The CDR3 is CAINSGSEEKLFF. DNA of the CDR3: TGTGCCATCAACAGTGGTAGCGAGGAAAAACTGTTTTTT.

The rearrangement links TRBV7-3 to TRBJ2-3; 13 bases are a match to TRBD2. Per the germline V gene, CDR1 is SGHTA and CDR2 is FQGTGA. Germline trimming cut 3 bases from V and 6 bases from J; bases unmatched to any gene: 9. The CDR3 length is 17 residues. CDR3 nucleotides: TGTGCCAGCAGCTTCGGACTAGCGGGAGCGCCAGGCGATACGCAGTATTTT. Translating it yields CASSFGLAGAPGDTQYF.

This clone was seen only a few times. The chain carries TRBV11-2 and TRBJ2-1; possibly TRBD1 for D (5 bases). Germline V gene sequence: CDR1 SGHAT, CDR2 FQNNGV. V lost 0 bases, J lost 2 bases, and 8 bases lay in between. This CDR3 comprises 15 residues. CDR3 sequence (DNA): TGTGCCAGCAGCTTAGAAGGGGTCACCTACAATGAGCAGTTCTTC. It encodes CASSLEGVTYNEQFF.

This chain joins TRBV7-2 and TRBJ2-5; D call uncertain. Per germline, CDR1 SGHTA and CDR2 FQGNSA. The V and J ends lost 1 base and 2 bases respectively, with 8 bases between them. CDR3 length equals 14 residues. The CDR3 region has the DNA TGTGCCAGCAGCTTAGTCATCACTCAAGAGACCCAGTACTTC. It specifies CASSLVITQETQYF.

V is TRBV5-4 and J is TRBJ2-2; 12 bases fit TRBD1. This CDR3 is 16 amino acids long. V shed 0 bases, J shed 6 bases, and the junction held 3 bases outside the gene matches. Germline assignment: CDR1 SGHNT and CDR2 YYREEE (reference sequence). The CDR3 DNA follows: TGTGCCAGCAGCTTGGGCGGGACAGGGGGCTCCGGGGAGCTGTTTTTT. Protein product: CASSLGGTGGSGELFF. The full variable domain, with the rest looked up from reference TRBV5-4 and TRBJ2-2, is ETGVTQSPTHLIKTRGQQVTLRCSSQSGHNTVSWYQQALGQGPQFIFQYYREEENGRGNFPPRFSGLQFPNYSSELNVNALELDDSALYLCASSLGGTGGSGELFFGEGSRLTVL.

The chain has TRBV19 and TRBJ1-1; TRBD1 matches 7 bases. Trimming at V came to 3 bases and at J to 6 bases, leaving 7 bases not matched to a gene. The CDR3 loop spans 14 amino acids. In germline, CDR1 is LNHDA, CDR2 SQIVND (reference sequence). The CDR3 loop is CASSMRGQGAEAFF. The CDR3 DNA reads TGTGCCAGTAGTATGAGGGGGCAAGGTGCTGAAGCTTTCTTT.

CDR3: CASSLRTGVDYGYTF. In DNA, the CDR3 is TGTGCCAGCAGTCTGAGGACAGGGGTGGACTATGGCTACACCTTC. V gene TRBV6-5 combines with J gene TRBJ1-2; 9 bases agree with TRBD1. CDR1 is MNHEY and CDR2 is SVGAGI in the germline V gene. The CDR3 length is 15 residues. After removal of 5 bases from V and 3 bases from J, the junction contained 7 bases not matched to a gene.

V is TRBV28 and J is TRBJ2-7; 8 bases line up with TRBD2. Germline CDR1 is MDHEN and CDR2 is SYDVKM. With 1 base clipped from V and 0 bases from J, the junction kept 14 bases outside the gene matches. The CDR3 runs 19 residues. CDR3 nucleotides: TGTGCCAGCAGTTTATTGCGCCCGGTGCCAGCGGGAGTCTCCTACGAGCAGTACTTC. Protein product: CASSLLRPVPAGVSYEQYF.

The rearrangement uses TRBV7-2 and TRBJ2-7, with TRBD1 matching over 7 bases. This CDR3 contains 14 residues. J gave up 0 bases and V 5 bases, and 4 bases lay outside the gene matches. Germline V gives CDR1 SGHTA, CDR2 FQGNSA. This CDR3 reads CASSLDRTSYEQYF. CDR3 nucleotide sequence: TGTGCCAGCAGCCTGGACAGGACCTCCTACGAGCAGTACTTC.